These 5 T cell receptor beta chains were sequenced from one sample in a study of molecular identifiers for immune sequencing clone quantification. TCRdb reprocessed the PCR reads via MiXCR and lists one record per CDR3 protein. Found here are 60,000 to 70,000 distinct CDR3 sequences, 15% to 20% of them singletons; the top ten hold roughly 1.5%. Sample: naive CD8+ T cells from blood, with Jurkat cell RNA spiked in. The subset here: FACS-sorted CD8+CD4-CCR7+CD45RA+ naive T cells. The receptors here all came from a human donor in good health. Some libraries in this study had Jurkat cell RNA spiked in.

Comment on this clonotype: One base away lies a much larger clone, so this may be a sequencing read error. This chain joins TRBV6-5 and TRBJ2-7; perhaps D is TRBD1 or TRBD2 (5 bases each). From germline, CDR1 is MNHEY and CDR2 SVGAGI. This CDR3 is built from 16 residues. The CDR3 nucleotides read TGTGTCAGCAGTCTCGCCATCGGGGACCAGACCTACGAGCAGTACTTC. As protein: CVSSLAIGDQTYEQYF.

This clonotype was seen ten or more times. The chain carries TRBV30 and TRBJ1-1; D is possibly TRBD1 (6 bases). This CDR3 has 13 residues. Germline V gene lookup returns CDR1 GTSNPN and CDR2 SVGIG (reference sequence). V shed 7 bases and J shed 1 base, with 13 bases lying between them. The CDR3 protein is CALTGITNTEAFF. The CDR3 DNA reads as TGTGCCTTGACAGGAATCACGAACACTGAAGCTTTCTTT.

This clonotype showed up many times. The chain joins TRBV7-9 to TRBJ2-3; 14 bases fit TRBD2. Unmatched junction bases numbered 7, after V lost 4 bases and J lost 7 bases. The CDR3 sequence is 16 residues long. Per the germline V gene, CDR1 is SEHNR and CDR2 is FQNEAQ (reference sequence). This CDR3 reads CASSSGTSGSLYTQYF. CDR3 nucleotides: TGTGCCAGCAGCTCCGGGACTAGCGGGAGCCTGTATACGCAGTATTTT.

This clonotype was detected ten times or more. The rearrangement links TRBV6-2 or TRBV6-3 to TRBJ2-7; 8 bases map to TRBD2. This CDR3 is 13 amino acids long. V lost 6 bases, J lost 6 bases, and 7 bases stayed unmatched. Germline lookup yields CDR1 MNHEY and CDR2 SVGEGT. The CDR3 DNA reads as TGTGCCAGCAGCCACTCCGCGGGGGGCGAGCAGTACTTC. It is translated as CASSHSAGGEQYF.

This clonotype was detected only a few times. V usage is TRBV10-3 and J usage is TRBJ1-2, with D possibly TRBD1 on 6 matching bases. The CDR3 is made up of 12 amino acids. Germline V CDR1 and CDR2: ENHRY, SYGVKD. Trimming took off 10 bases at V and 0 bases at J, with 9 bases between the two ends. The CDR3 DNA reads TGTGCCACCAGGGGCACTAACTATGGCTACACCTTC. This translates into CATRGTNYGYTF.